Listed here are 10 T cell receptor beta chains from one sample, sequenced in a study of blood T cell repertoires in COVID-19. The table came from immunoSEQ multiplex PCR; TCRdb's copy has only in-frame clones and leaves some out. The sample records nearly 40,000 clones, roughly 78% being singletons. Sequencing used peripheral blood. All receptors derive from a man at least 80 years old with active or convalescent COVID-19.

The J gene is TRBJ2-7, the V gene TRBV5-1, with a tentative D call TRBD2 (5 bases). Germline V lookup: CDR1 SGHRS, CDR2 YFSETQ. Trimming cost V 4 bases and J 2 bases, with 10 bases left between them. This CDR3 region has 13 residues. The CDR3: CASSPTGTYEQYF. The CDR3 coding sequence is TGCGCCAGCAGCCCCACCGGGACCTACGAGCAGTACTTC.

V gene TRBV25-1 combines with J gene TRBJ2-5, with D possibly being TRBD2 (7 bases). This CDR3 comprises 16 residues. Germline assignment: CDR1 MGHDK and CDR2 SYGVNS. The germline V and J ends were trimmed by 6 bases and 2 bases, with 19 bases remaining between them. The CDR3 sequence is CASSPRGAGVQETQYF. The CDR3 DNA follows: TGTGCCAGCAGCCCCAGGGGCGCGGGGGTTCAAGAGACCCAGTACTTC.

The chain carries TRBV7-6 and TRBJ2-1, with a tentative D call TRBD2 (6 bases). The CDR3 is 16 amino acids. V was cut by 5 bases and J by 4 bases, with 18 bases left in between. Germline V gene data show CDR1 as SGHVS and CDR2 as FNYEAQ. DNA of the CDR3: TGTGCCAGCAGCCCCAAGGGACTGGTGGGGTACAATGAGCAGTTCTTC. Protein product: CASSPKGLVGYNEQFF.

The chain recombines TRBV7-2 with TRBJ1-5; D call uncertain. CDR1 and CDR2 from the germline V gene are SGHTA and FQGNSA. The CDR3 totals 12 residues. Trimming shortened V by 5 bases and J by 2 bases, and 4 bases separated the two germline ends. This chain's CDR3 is CASSQGNQPQHF. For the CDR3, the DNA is TGTGCCAGCAGCCAGGGCAATCAGCCCCAGCATTTT.

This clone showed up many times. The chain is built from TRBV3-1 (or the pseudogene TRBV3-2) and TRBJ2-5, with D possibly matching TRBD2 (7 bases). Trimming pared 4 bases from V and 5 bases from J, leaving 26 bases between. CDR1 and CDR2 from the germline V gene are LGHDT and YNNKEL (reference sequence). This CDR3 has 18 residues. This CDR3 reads CASSRTRDARGRAETQYF. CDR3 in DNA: TGTGCCAGCAGCCGAACACGGGACGCAAGGGGGAGGGCGGAGACCCAGTACTTC.

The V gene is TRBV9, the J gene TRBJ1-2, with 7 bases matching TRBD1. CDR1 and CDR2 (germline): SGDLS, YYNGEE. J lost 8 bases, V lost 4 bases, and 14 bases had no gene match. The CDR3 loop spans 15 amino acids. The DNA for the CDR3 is TGTGCCAGCAGCCTCCCCTTACAGGGGATAAGGGGCTACACCTTC. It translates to CASSLPLQGIRGYTF. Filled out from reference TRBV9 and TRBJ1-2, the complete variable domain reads DSGVTQTPKHLITATGQRVTLRCSPRSGDLSVYWYQQSLDQGLQFLIQYYNGEERAKGNILERFSAQQFPDLHSELNLSSLELGDSALYFCASSLPLQGIRGYTFGSGTRLTVV.

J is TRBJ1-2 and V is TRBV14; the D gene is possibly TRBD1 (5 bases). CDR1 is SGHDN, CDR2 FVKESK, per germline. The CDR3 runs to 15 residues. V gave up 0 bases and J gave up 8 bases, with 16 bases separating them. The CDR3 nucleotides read TGTGCCAGCAGCCAAGATCTGCAGGGCTATCGAGGCTACACCTTC. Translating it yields CASSQDLQGYRGYTF. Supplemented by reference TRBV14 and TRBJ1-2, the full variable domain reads EAGVTQFPSHSVIEKGQTVTLRCDPISGHDNLYWYRRVMGKEIKFLLHFVKESKQDESGMPNNRFLAERTGGTYSTLKVQPAELEDSGVYFCASSQDLQGYRGYTFGSGTRLTVV.

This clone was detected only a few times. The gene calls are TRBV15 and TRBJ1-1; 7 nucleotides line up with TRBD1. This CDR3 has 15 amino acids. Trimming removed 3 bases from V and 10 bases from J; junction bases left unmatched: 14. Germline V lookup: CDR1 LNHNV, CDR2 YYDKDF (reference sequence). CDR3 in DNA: TGTGCCACCAGCAGGGCGGGACAGAGGGGGCTTGGAGCTTTCTTT. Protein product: CATSRAGQRGLGAFF.

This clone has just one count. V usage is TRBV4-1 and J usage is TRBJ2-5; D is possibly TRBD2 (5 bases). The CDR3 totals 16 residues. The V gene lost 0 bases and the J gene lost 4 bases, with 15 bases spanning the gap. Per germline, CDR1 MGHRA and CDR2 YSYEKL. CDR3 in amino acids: CASSQDFSGPSETQYF. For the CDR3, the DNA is TGCGCCAGCAGCCAAGATTTCAGCGGTCCCTCAGAGACCCAGTACTTC.

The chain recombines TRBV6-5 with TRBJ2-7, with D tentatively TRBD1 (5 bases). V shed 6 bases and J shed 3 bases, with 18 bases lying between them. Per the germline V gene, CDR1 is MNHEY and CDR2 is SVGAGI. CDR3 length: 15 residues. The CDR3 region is CASRTERGDSYEQYF. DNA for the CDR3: TGTGCCAGCAGGACGGAGAGAGGAGACAGCTACGAGCAGTACTTC.